The 5 T cell receptor beta chains reported below all come from one sample, sequenced in a study of blood T cells in healthy people across ages. Next came a second PCR, run for about 7 to 12 cycles, which used a sample-barcoded 5' primer along with a J-beta primer mix. TCRdb fed the 5' RACE reads into MiXCR, producing one record per CDR3 protein. The sample has about 930,000 distinct CDR3 sequences; approximately 32% are singletons. The sample also formed part of further work on T cells of mothers and their children.

Sequenced sample: blood. Every receptor here comes from a woman in her 40s in good health.

CDR3 sequence (DNA): TGCAGCGTTGAAGATCGACAGGGGGCAATCACCGGGGAGCTGTTTTTT. Its translation is CSVEDRQGAITGELFF. The chain recombines TRBV29-1 with TRBJ2-2, with 10 bases aligning to TRBD1. V trimming: 0 bases; J trimming: 4 bases; junction bases outside the gene matches: 5. The germline V gene encodes CDR1 SQVTM and CDR2 ANQGSEA. The CDR3 loop spans 16 amino acids.

This clonotype was seen many times. The V call is TRBV7-9, the J call TRBJ2-7, with D possibly being TRBD1 or TRBD2 (6 bases each). Germline V gives CDR1 SEHNR, CDR2 FQNEAQ (reference sequence). Trimming cost V 6 bases and J 7 bases, with 16 bases left between them. The CDR3 covers 13 residues. CDR3 sequence reads: CASSLGLRGEQYF. The CDR3, as DNA: TGTGCCAGCAGTTTGGGACTTAGGGGGGAGCAGTACTTC.

At least ten counts were recorded for this clonotype. The rearrangement links TRBV6-5 to TRBJ2-7, with 7 bases that match TRBD1. The junction had 7 bases not matched to a gene; V was cut back by 6 bases and J by 2 bases. The CDR3 totals 14 residues. Looked up from germline, CDR1 is MNHEY and CDR2 is SVGAGI. This CDR3 is CASRAGGSAYEQYF. The CDR3 DNA is TGTGCCAGCAGGGCAGGGGGATCCGCCTACGAGCAGTACTTC.

This clonotype was counted only a few times. The chain employs TRBV11-1 and TRBJ2-1; 8 bases map to TRBD2. V lost 5 bases to trimming and J lost 5 bases; unmatched junction nucleotides: 11. Per germline, CDR1 SGHAT and CDR2 FQDESV (reference sequence). The CDR3 is 16 amino acids. The DNA of the CDR3 is TGTGCCAGCAGCCCCCCAGGACTAGCAACCCACAATGAGCAGTTCTTC. Protein sequence: CASSPPGLATHNEQFF.

The rearrangement uses TRBV27 and TRBJ2-7; D remains unclear. Germline CDR1 is MNHEY and CDR2 is SMNVEV (reference sequence). V gave up 4 bases and J gave up 3 bases, with 16 bases separating them. This CDR3 has 15 amino acids. CDR3 sequence (DNA): TGTGCCAGCAGTTCGGCAGCCCGCTACCTCTACGAGCAGTACTTC. Its protein is CASSSAARYLYEQYF.